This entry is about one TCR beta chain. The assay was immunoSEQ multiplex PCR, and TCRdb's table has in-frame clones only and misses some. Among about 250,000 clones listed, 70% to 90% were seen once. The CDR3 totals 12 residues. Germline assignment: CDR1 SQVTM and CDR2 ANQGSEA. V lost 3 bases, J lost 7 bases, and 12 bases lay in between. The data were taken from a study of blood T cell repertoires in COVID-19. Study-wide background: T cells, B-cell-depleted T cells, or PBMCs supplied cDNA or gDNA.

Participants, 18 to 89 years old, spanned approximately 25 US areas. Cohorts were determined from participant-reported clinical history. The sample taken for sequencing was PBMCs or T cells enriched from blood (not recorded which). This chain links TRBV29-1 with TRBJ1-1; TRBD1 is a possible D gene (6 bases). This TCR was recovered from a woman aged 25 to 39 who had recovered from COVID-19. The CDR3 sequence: CSVEGPQGEAFF. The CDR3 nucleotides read TGCAGCGTTGAGGGTCCACAGGGTGAAGCTTTCTTT. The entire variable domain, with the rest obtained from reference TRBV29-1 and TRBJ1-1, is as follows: SAVISQKPSRDICQRGTSLTIQCQVDSQVTMMFWYRQQPGQSLTLIATANQGSEATYESGFVIDKFPISRPNLTFSTLTVSNMSPEDSSIYLCSVEGPQGEAFFGQGTRLTVV.